This entry features one TCR beta chain sequence. Antigen unknown. The germline gives CDR1 DFQATT, CDR2 SNEGSKA (reference sequence). This CDR3 contains 14 residues. After removal of 2 bases from V and 4 bases from J, the junction contained 4 bases not matched to a gene. This sample was taken from a study of human T cells and chemical hapten exposure. Study-level results: The number of TCRs over 1 in 1000 frequency stayed unchanged after DPC.

The library labeled individual cDNA molecules by adding unique molecular identifiers to them. How the authors handled the data: The number of TCRs in each sample had a median of approximately 93,000 and spanned roughly 23,224 to 750,000. TCRdb re-analysed the reads in MiXCR, keeping a single row per CDR3 protein. The V and J calls and clone size are TCRdb's, not the authors'. The data contain about 120,000 distinct CDR3 sequences, over 7% of them seen just once; the ten biggest clones take up 1.3% to 1.5%. Unseparated into fractions, whole blood served as the source from which total RNA was extracted.

This clonotype originated in a human donor in good health. Some clones in this sample may be carry-over from other donors' samples. Sequenced sample: whole blood. V usage is TRBV20-1 and J usage is TRBJ2-1; 8 nucleotides line up with TRBD1. The chain's CDR3 is CSARSGTGYNEQFF. The CDR3 nucleotides read TGCAGTGCTAGATCTGGGACAGGATACAATGAGCAGTTCTTC.